A selection of T cell receptor beta chains follows, all from one sample in a study of cytomegalovirus exposure and HLA in healthy donors. Clones were sequenced by immunoSEQ multiplex PCR, and TCRdb holds only the in-frame ones, with some missing. The table records 150,000 to 200,000 clones, roughly four fifths of them present only once. The material sequenced was PBMCs. These receptors all come from a woman between 25 and 40 years old in good health and CMV-seropositive. CDR3s include the opening cysteine and the closing phenylalanine or tryptophan. D genes are given only for firm matches. Clone size is given for some rows only: seen once, a few or many times, or a class if the clone is expanded.

J gene: TRBJ1-2; D gene: .; V gene: TRBV2; clone size: .; CDR3 protein: CASSEGLRARANYGYTF; CDR3 DNA: TGTGCCAGCAGTGAAGGTCTAAGGGCGCGGGCTAACTATGGCTACACCTTC
J gene: TRBJ1-6; D gene: .; V gene: TRBV29-1; clone size: once; CDR3 protein: CSVETGRNSPLHF; CDR3 DNA: TGCAGCGTGGAGACAGGCAGGAATTCACCCCTCCACTTT
J gene: TRBJ1-1; D gene: TRBD1; V gene: TRBV7-2; clone size: .; CDR3 protein: CASSYGTGGTEAFF; CDR3 DNA: TGTGCCAGCAGCTACGGGACAGGGGGCACTGAAGCTTTCTTT
J gene: TRBJ2-7; D gene: TRBD1; V gene: TRBV5-6; clone size: once; CDR3 protein: CASSPNPGQAIYEQYF; CDR3 DNA: TGTGCCAGCAGCCCAAATCCGGGACAGGCTATCTACGAGCAGTACTTC
J gene: TRBJ2-6; D gene: TRBD2; V gene: TRBV18; clone size: .; CDR3 protein: CASAPRGTGANVLTF; CDR3 DNA: TGTGCCAGTGCACCGCGGGGGACGGGGGCCAACGTCCTGACTTTC
J gene: TRBJ2-1; D gene: TRBD1; V gene: TRBV7-9; clone size: .; CDR3 protein: CASSSGTGFMGGYNEQFF; CDR3 DNA: TGTGCCAGCAGCTCCGGGACAGGGTTCATGGGAGGTTACAATGAGCAGTTCTTC
J gene: TRBJ2-7; D gene: TRBD2; V gene: TRBV6-5; clone size: .; CDR3 protein: CASSSGTGTYEQYF; CDR3 DNA: TGTGCCAGCAGCAGCGGGACGGGGACCTACGAGCAGTACTTC
J gene: TRBJ1-5; D gene: .; V gene: TRBV7-9; clone size: .; CDR3 protein: CASSLGEYNQPQHF; CDR3 DNA: TGTGCCAGCAGCTTAGGAGAGTACAATCAGCCCCAGCATTTT
J gene: TRBJ2-7; D gene: .; V gene: TRBV6-5; clone size: .; CDR3 protein: CASPPDEQYF; CDR3 DNA: TGTGCCAGCCCCCCGGACGAGCAGTACTTC
J gene: TRBJ1-2; D gene: TRBD1; V gene: TRBV7-2; clone size: .; CDR3 protein: CASSPSRDSMYGYTF; CDR3 DNA: TGTGCCAGCAGCCCCTCCCGGGACAGTATGTATGGCTACACCTTC
J gene: TRBJ2-3; D gene: .; V gene: TRBV7-6; clone size: .; CDR3 protein: CASSRDSSTDTQYF; CDR3 DNA: TGTGCCAGCAGCCGGGATTCTAGCACAGATACGCAGTATTTT
J gene: TRBJ1-1; D gene: TRBD1; V gene: TRBV28; clone size: .; CDR3 protein: CASSLDRGDTEAFF; CDR3 DNA: TGTGCCAGCAGTTTGGACAGGGGAGACACTGAAGCTTTCTTT
J gene: TRBJ2-5; D gene: .; V gene: TRBV10-1; clone size: .; CDR3 protein: CASSPPGETQYF; CDR3 DNA: TGCGCCAGCAGCCCTCCGGGAGAGACCCAGTACTTC
J gene: TRBJ2-3; D gene: TRBD2; V gene: TRBV9; clone size: .; CDR3 protein: CASGLLAASTDTQYF; CDR3 DNA: TGTGCCAGCGGCCTCCTAGCGGCTAGCACAGATACGCAGTATTTT
J gene: TRBJ1-5; D gene: .; V gene: TRBV5-4; clone size: .; CDR3 protein: CASSFRGEDQPQHF; CDR3 DNA: TGTGCCAGCAGCTTTCGGGGTGAAGATCAGCCCCAGCATTTT
J gene: TRBJ1-2; D gene: .; V gene: TRBV4-1; clone size: .; CDR3 protein: CASSQYAGVSGYTF; CDR3 DNA: TGCGCCAGCAGCCAATACGCAGGGGTCAGTGGCTACACCTTC
J gene: TRBJ2-1; D gene: .; V gene: TRBV6-1; clone size: .; CDR3 protein: CASSESGRGSRHEQFF; CDR3 DNA: TGTGCCAGCAGTGAAAGTGGTCGGGGGTCTCGCCATGAGCAGTTCTTC
J gene: TRBJ2-7; D gene: TRBD1; V gene: TRBV28; clone size: .; CDR3 protein: CASSLLGLDRGYEQYF; CDR3 DNA: TGTGCCAGCAGTTTATTAGGCCTGGACAGGGGCTACGAGCAGTACTTC
J gene: TRBJ2-1; D gene: TRBD2; V gene: TRBV7-2; clone size: .; CDR3 protein: CASSSRTRNEQFF; CDR3 DNA: TGTGCCAGCAGCTCCAGGACTAGAAATGAGCAGTTCTTC
J gene: TRBJ1-5; D gene: TRBD1; V gene: TRBV28; clone size: .; CDR3 protein: CASSSSPSSTGRRTNQPQHF; CDR3 DNA: TGTGCCAGCAGTTCCTCCCCTTCGTCGACAGGGAGGAGGACCAATCAGCCCCAGCATTTT
J gene: TRBJ2-2; D gene: TRBD1; V gene: TRBV4-3; clone size: .; CDR3 protein: CASSLGQGTGELFF; CDR3 DNA: TGCGCCAGCAGCCTCGGACAGGGGACCGGGGAGCTGTTTTTT
J gene: TRBJ2-7; D gene: TRBD1; V gene: TRBV4-3; clone size: .; CDR3 protein: CASSQGAGGNYEQYF; CDR3 DNA: TGCGCCAGCAGCCAAGGGGCAGGGGGCAACTACGAGCAGTACTTC
J gene: TRBJ2-1; D gene: .; V gene: TRBV5-1; clone size: .; CDR3 protein: CASSLFTGNEQFF; CDR3 DNA: TGCGCCAGCAGCTTGTTTACGGGAAATGAGCAGTTCTTC
J gene: TRBJ2-5; D gene: .; V gene: TRBV7-8; clone size: .; CDR3 protein: CASSTVTQETQYF; CDR3 DNA: TGTGCCAGCTCGACAGTTACCCAAGAGACCCAGTACTTC
J gene: TRBJ1-2; D gene: .; V gene: TRBV7-2; clone size: .; CDR3 protein: CASSTRTDSNYGYTF; CDR3 DNA: TGTGCCAGCAGCACCCGGACGGACTCCAACTATGGCTACACCTTC
J gene: TRBJ1-5; D gene: .; V gene: TRBV7-2; clone size: .; CDR3 protein: CASTYDSYSNQPQHF; CDR3 DNA: TGTGCCAGCACCTACGACAGTTATAGCAATCAGCCCCAGCATTTT
J gene: TRBJ1-5; D gene: TRBD1; V gene: TRBV2; clone size: .; CDR3 protein: CASSTQGAVNQPQHF; CDR3 DNA: TGTGCCAGCAGTACACAGGGGGCGGTCAATCAGCCCCAGCATTTT
J gene: TRBJ2-7; D gene: .; V gene: TRBV18; clone size: .; CDR3 protein: CASSLLSRDLHEQYF; CDR3 DNA: TGTGCCAGCTCCCTCCTAAGCAGGGATCTTCACGAGCAGTACTTC
J gene: TRBJ2-3; D gene: TRBD1; V gene: TRBV5-1; clone size: .; CDR3 protein: CASSPDRGTDTQYF; CDR3 DNA: TGCGCCAGCAGCCCGGACAGGGGCACAGATACGCAGTATTTT
J gene: TRBJ1-2; D gene: .; V gene: TRBV5-4; clone size: .; CDR3 protein: CASSLPQQGNYGYTF; CDR3 DNA: TGTGCCAGCAGCTTGCCCCAACAGGGTAACTATGGCTACACCTTC
J gene: TRBJ1-5; D gene: TRBD1; V gene: TRBV10-3; clone size: .; CDR3 protein: CAISMGTGVANQPQHF; CDR3 DNA: TGTGCCATCAGTATGGGGACAGGGGTCGCGAATCAGCCCCAGCATTTT
J gene: TRBJ1-1; D gene: .; V gene: TRBV5-1; clone size: .; CDR3 protein: CASSLGRGGTEAFF; CDR3 DNA: TGCGCCAGCAGCTTGGGGAGGGGGGGCACTGAAGCTTTCTTT
J gene: TRBJ2-7; D gene: TRBD2; V gene: TRBV7-2; clone size: .; CDR3 protein: CASSLQRGPTYEQYF; CDR3 DNA: TGTGCCAGCAGCCTTCAGCGGGGACCGACCTACGAGCAGTACTTC
J gene: TRBJ2-7; D gene: .; V gene: TRBV10-2; clone size: once; CDR3 protein: CASSESPDSYEQYF; CDR3 DNA: TGCGCCAGCAGTGAGTCCCCAGACTCCTACGAGCAGTACTTC
J gene: TRBJ1-4; D gene: .; V gene: TRBV29-1; clone size: .; CDR3 protein: CSVDIGEKLFF; CDR3 DNA: TGCAGCGTTGACATCGGTGAAAAACTGTTTTTT
J gene: TRBJ2-7; D gene: TRBD2; V gene: TRBV19; clone size: .; CDR3 protein: CASSPIPGLAGVRRGYEQYF; CDR3 DNA: TGTGCCAGTAGTCCAATCCCGGGACTAGCGGGAGTAAGGCGAGGGTACGAGCAGTACTTC
J gene: TRBJ2-7; D gene: TRBD2; V gene: TRBV4-3; clone size: .; CDR3 protein: CASSQDGRGGDEQYF; CDR3 DNA: TGCGCCAGCAGCCAAGATGGGCGGGGGGGAGACGAGCAGTACTTC
J gene: TRBJ2-3; D gene: TRBD1; V gene: TRBV5-6; clone size: .; CDR3 protein: CASSQIGGRGGPDTQYF; CDR3 DNA: TGTGCCAGCAGCCAAATAGGGGGCCGGGGTGGACCAGATACGCAGTATTTT
J gene: TRBJ1-5; D gene: TRBD1; V gene: TRBV6-6; clone size: .; CDR3 protein: CASQLTGDNQPQHF; CDR3 DNA: TGTGCCAGCCAGCTGACAGGGGACAATCAGCCCCAGCATTTT
J gene: TRBJ1-5; D gene: TRBD1; V gene: TRBV19; clone size: .; CDR3 protein: CASRSDRRHQPQHF; CDR3 DNA: TGTGCCAGTAGGTCGGACAGGCGACATCAGCCCCAGCATTTT
J gene: TRBJ2-4; D gene: .; V gene: TRBV5-6; clone size: .; CDR3 protein: CASSLDTGFLQNIQYF; CDR3 DNA: TGTGCCAGCAGCTTGGATACCGGTTTCCTTCAAAACATTCAGTACTTC
J gene: TRBJ1-1; D gene: .; V gene: TRBV27; clone size: .; CDR3 protein: CASSRGLGWTEAFF; CDR3 DNA: TGTGCCAGCAGTAGGGGTTTGGGTTGGACTGAAGCTTTCTTT
J gene: TRBJ2-4; D gene: TRBD2; V gene: TRBV5-5; clone size: .; CDR3 protein: CASSVGEGYIQYF; CDR3 DNA: TGTGCCAGCAGCGTCGGGGAGGGGTACATTCAGTACTTC
J gene: TRBJ1-4; D gene: .; V gene: TRBV6-5; clone size: few; CDR3 protein: CASSYSGLANEKLFF; CDR3 DNA: TGTGCCAGCAGTTATTCAGGGTTGGCTAATGAAAAACTGTTTTTT
J gene: TRBJ2-5; D gene: .; V gene: TRBV7-9; clone size: .; CDR3 protein: CASSVTGSETQYF; CDR3 DNA: TGTGCCAGCAGCGTCACAGGGTCGGAGACCCAGTACTTC